This passage covers 24 T cell receptor beta chains from one sample sequenced in a study of cytotoxic CD8 clonotypes in ibrutinib-treated CLL. Only in-frame clones appear in the TCRdb table, and some are missing; sequencing was by immunoSEQ multiplex PCR. There are about 92,000 clones in the sample; 60% to 80% occur only once, and around 23% lies in the top ten. Sequenced material: PBMCs, taken after 24 months of ibrutinib treatment. These receptors all come from a human donor with chronic lymphocytic leukemia.

V is TRBV9 and J is TRBJ2-1, with D tentatively TRBD1 or TRBD2 (5 bases each). Germline CDR1 reads SGDLS; CDR2 reads YYNGEE. The V and J ends lost 5 bases and 12 bases respectively, with 24 bases between them. The CDR3 has 15 amino acids. The CDR3 reads CASSAGTPPSTPQFF. The CDR3 DNA follows: TGTGCCAGCAGTGCCGGGACGCCTCCCAGTACCCCGCAGTTCTTC. The full variable domain, its missing parts supplied by reference TRBV9 and TRBJ2-1, is DSGVTQTPKHLITATGQRVTLRCSPRSGDLSVYWYQQSLDQGLQFLIQYYNGEERAKGNILERFSAQQFPDLHSELNLSSLELGDSALYFCASSAGTPPSTPQFFGPGTRLTVL.

This clone was picked up a small number of times. This rearrangement joins TRBV6-1 to TRBJ1-2; D is perhaps TRBD1 (5 bases). Deletions cut 6 bases from V and 0 bases from J, with 14 bases between. Germline CDR1 MNHNS, CDR2 SASEGT. The CDR3 contains 15 residues. The CDR3: CASRDTGGANYGYTF. The DNA for the CDR3 is TGTGCCAGCAGGGACACCGGAGGGGCTAACTATGGCTACACCTTC.

The J gene is TRBJ1-2, the V gene TRBV5-8; D not certain. From germline, CDR1 is SGHTS and CDR2 YDEGEE. The CDR3 is 17 residues long. V dropped 0 bases and J dropped 0 bases, with 15 bases sitting between them. The CDR3 nucleotides are TGTGCCAGCAGCTTGGCGGGCATCCGCCCTTCTAACTATGGCTACACCTTC. Its protein is CASSLAGIRPSNYGYTF.

The J gene is TRBJ2-3, the V gene TRBV5-6, with D possibly TRBD2 on 5 matching bases. CDR3 size: 17 residues. Germline V gives CDR1 SGHDT, CDR2 YYEEEE. Trimming left V 0 bases short and J 0 bases short, with 14 bases between. The CDR3 bases are TGTGCCAGCAGCTTGGCCAATCGGGGATTTAGCACAGATACGCAGTATTTT. Translating it yields CASSLANRGFSTDTQYF.

V is TRBV7-9 and J is TRBJ1-2, with D possibly being TRBD1 (6 bases). Trimming took 3 bases from V and 3 from J, leaving 8 bases between them. The germline gives CDR1 SEHNR, CDR2 FQNEAQ (reference sequence). The CDR3 totals 13 residues. CDR3 amino acids: CASSLGGHYGYTF. The CDR3 coding sequence is TGTGCCAGCAGCTTGGGGGGGCACTATGGCTACACCTTC.

The rearrangement links TRBV4-1 to TRBJ2-5, with unresolved D. The CDR3 sequence is 14 residues long. From germline, CDR1 is MGHRA and CDR2 YSYEKL. Trimming removed 1 base from V and 5 bases from J, with 11 bases in between. DNA for the CDR3: TGCGCCAGCAGCCAAGGTTTCTGGAGCGAGACCCAGTACTTC. It specifies CASSQGFWSETQYF.

The chain is built from TRBV7-3 and TRBJ2-1; TRBD1 matches 8 bases. Trimming removed 5 bases from V and 4 bases from J; junction bases left unmatched: 4. Looked up from germline, CDR1 is SGHTA and CDR2 is FQGTGA. The CDR3 spans 14 residues. In nucleotides, the CDR3 is TGTGCCAGCAGCGGGACAGGTCCTTACAATGAGCAGTTCTTC. Its protein is CASSGTGPYNEQFF.

The chain employs TRBV30 and TRBJ2-7, with D perhaps matching TRBD2 (7 bases). V dropped 2 bases and J dropped 0 bases, with 11 bases sitting between them. This CDR3 has 14 residues. Per germline, CDR1 GTSNPN and CDR2 SVGIG (reference sequence). CDR3 DNA sequence: TGTGCCTGGAGTAGGGGGGGAAGCTCCTACGAGCAGTACTTC. The encoded protein is CAWSRGGSSYEQYF.

V gene TRBV13 combines with J gene TRBJ2-1; no clear D gene. The V and J ends lost 2 bases and 1 base respectively, with 12 bases between them. The length of the CDR3 is 16 residues. Germline assignment: CDR1 PRHDT and CDR2 FYEKMQ (reference sequence). CDR3 in amino acids: CASSLLSGWSYNEQFF. CDR3 bases: TGTGCCAGCAGCTTACTCTCCGGGTGGTCCTACAATGAGCAGTTCTTC.

This chain connects TRBV7-6 to TRBJ1-1; 7 nucleotides align to TRBD1. The CDR3 extends over 16 amino acids. J gave up 1 base and V 2 bases, and 7 bases lay outside the gene matches. Germline loops: CDR1 SGHVS, CDR2 FNYEAQ. CDR3 region: CASSLLPGGSNTEAFF. Written as DNA, the CDR3 is TGTGCCAGCAGCTTATTGCCAGGGGGATCGAACACTGAAGCTTTCTTT.

The J gene is TRBJ1-4, the V gene TRBV28; 8 nucleotides match TRBD1. CDR3 length equals 14 residues. CDR1 MDHEN and CDR2 SYDVKM come from the germline V gene. Trimming at V came to 3 bases and at J to 10 bases, leaving 7 bases not matched to a gene. In nucleotides, the CDR3 is TGTGCCAGCAGTTTGAATACAGGGGGGGGAAAACTGTTTTTT. It codes for CASSLNTGGGKLFF.

The rearrangement links TRBV29-1 to TRBJ2-1; 8 bases agree with TRBD1. CDR1 is SQVTM, CDR2 ANQGSEA, per germline. The CDR3 runs to 13 residues. Losses at the gene ends were 7 bases for V and 9 bases for J; bases not matched to a gene: 11. This chain's CDR3 is CSARTGNGGEQFF. CDR3 DNA: TGCAGCGCCCGGACAGGGAACGGTGGTGAGCAGTTCTTC.

This clone was detected once. The chain couples TRBV14 to TRBJ1-1; D gene ambiguous. The V gene's germline CDR1 is SGHDN and CDR2 FVKESK. The length of the CDR3 is 14 residues. Trimming took 5 bases from V and 3 from J, leaving 13 bases between them. Here the CDR3 DNA reads TGTGCCAGCAGCACGTACACTGGGGACACTGAAGCTTTCTTT. This gives the protein CASSTYTGDTEAFF.

This clone was seen only once. J is TRBJ2-3 and V is TRBV11-2; D ambiguous. This CDR3 is built from 11 residues. Germline loops: CDR1 SGHAT, CDR2 FQNNGV. This chain's CDR3 is CATWGTDTQYF. DNA for the CDR3: TGTGCTACCTGGGGCACAGATACGCAGTATTTT.

The gene calls are TRBV28 and TRBJ1-1; 11 bases are a match to TRBD1. This CDR3 comprises 14 residues. V was pared by 5 bases and J by 4 bases, with 3 bases of the junction left unmatched. In germline, CDR1 is MDHEN, CDR2 SYDVKM. The CDR3 region has the DNA TGTGCCAGCAGTGGACAGGGGGCGAGCACTGAAGCTTTCTTT. Residues: CASSGQGASTEAFF.

The CDR3 bases are TGCGCCAGCAGCCTATACGTGGGATTCACAGATACGCAGTATTTT. Its translation is CASSLYVGFTDTQYF. The V gene is TRBV4-1, the J gene TRBJ2-3; no clear D. Germline V gives CDR1 MGHRA, CDR2 YSYEKL. Trimming took off 4 bases at V and 2 bases at J, with 13 bases between the two ends. The CDR3 has 15 amino acids.

This clone turned up a few times. The chain couples TRBV10-1 to TRBJ2-5, with TRBD2 as a possible D gene (6 bases). The CDR3 runs 13 residues. CDR1 and CDR2 (germline): WNHNN, SYGVQD (reference sequence). V was trimmed by 6 bases and J by 2 bases, leaving 10 bases between them. CDR3 protein: CASSRDFQETQYF. The CDR3 DNA reads as TGCGCCAGCAGCCGGGACTTTCAAGAGACCCAGTACTTC.

The V call is TRBV27, the J call TRBJ2-2; D call uncertain. Trimming removed 4 bases at V and 1 base at J, with 19 bases between. The germline V gene has CDR1 MNHEY and CDR2 SMNVEV (reference sequence). The CDR3 has 18 amino acids. CDR3 amino acids: CASSYALDGHRNTGELFF. The CDR3 DNA is TGTGCCAGCAGTTACGCCCTGGACGGTCACCGGAACACCGGGGAGCTGTTTTTT.

This chain uses TRBV15 with TRBJ2-7, with no clear D. V was trimmed by 1 base and J by 6 bases, leaving 13 bases between them. Germline V gene lookup returns CDR1 LNHNV and CDR2 YYDKDF (reference sequence). This CDR3 comprises 14 residues. The CDR3 sequence is CATSRASLTSEQYF. CDR3 nucleotides: TGTGCCACCAGCAGAGCCTCCCTTACGAGCGAGCAGTACTTC. Full variable domain (missing parts from reference TRBV15 and TRBJ2-7): DAMVIQNPRYQVTQFGKPVTLSCSQTLNHNVMYWYQQKSSQAPKLLFHYYDKDFNNEADTPDNFQSRRPNTSFCFLDIRSPGLGDTAMYLCATSRASLTSEQYFGPGTRLTVT.

The V call is TRBV7-8, the J call TRBJ2-2; TRBD2 agrees at 11 bases. The germline V gene has CDR1 SGHVS and CDR2 FQNEAQ. The CDR3 consists of 15 residues. V was clipped by 3 bases and J by 8 bases; unmatched bases: 5. This chain's CDR3 is CASSFSGRVAGELFF. The CDR3 DNA reads as TGTGCCAGCAGCTTTAGCGGGAGGGTGGCTGGGGAGCTGTTTTTT.

The genes are TRBV19 and TRBJ2-5, with D perhaps TRBD2 (7 bases). This CDR3 is 16 amino acids long. With 6 bases removed from V and 5 bases from J, the gap between germline ends came to 22 bases. CDR1 and CDR2 (germline): LNHDA, SQIVND (reference sequence). CDR3 DNA: TGTGCCAGTAGCCCGGGGGGCGGTAACCGCGGGGAGACCCAGTACTTC. Its translation: CASSPGGGNRGETQYF.

On this clone itself: One junction end disagrees with the germline gene, perhaps due to a read error. The genes are TRBV19 and TRBJ2-3, with 7 bases lining up with TRBD2. CDR1 is LNHDA and CDR2 is SQIVND in the germline V gene (reference sequence). The length of the CDR3 is 15 residues. CDR3 DNA sequence: TGTGCCAGTAGTAAGGCGGGAGTCCGCACGGATACGCAGTATTTT. The encoded protein is CASSKAGVRTDTQYF.

The J gene is TRBJ1-1, the V gene TRBV6-5; the D gene is possibly TRBD1 (5 bases). The V end was cut by 3 bases, the J end by 4 bases, with 12 bases between. The CDR3 is 14 amino acids. Germline loops: CDR1 MNHEY, CDR2 SVGAGI. As DNA, the CDR3 is TGTGCCAGCAGTTATATTGGGGGTTCCACTGAAGCTTTCTTT. It is translated as CASSYIGGSTEAFF.

This chain joins TRBV5-6 and TRBJ1-2; possibly TRBD1 for D (5 bases). The V and J ends lost 0 bases and 7 bases respectively, with 16 bases between them. The germline CDR1 and CDR2 sequences are SGHDT and YYEEEE. The CDR3 sequence is 15 residues long. CDR3: CASSLAGGGLAGYTF. CDR3 DNA: TGTGCCAGCAGCTTGGCGGGCGGGGGTTTGGCTGGCTACACCTTC.